This TCR beta chain is from a study of cytomegalovirus exposure and HLA in healthy donors. Looking at the study overall: The roughly 120 million unique TCR beta sequences, from some 170 million T cells, were found by an earlier analysis. General study findings and limits: Cytomegalovirus status was reportedly diagnosed by the classifier with high sensitivity and specificity. Researchers catalogued under 200 TCR beta chains as cytomegalovirus-associated.

A multiplex PCR was run with 60 Vbeta primers and 13 Jbeta primers. Data came from immunoSEQ multiplex PCR; TCRdb stores just in-frame clones and leaves some out. The sample holds about 130,000 clones, 80% seen once. The V segment lost 0 bases and the J segment 1 base; nucleotides outside the gene matches: 3. This CDR3 has 16 amino acids. The germline gives CDR1 SGHNT, CDR2 YYREEE (reference sequence). Of note for this clone: Its target is not known.

The V and J genes are TRBV5-4 and TRBJ2-3, with TRBD2 identical over 9 bases. Sequencing input: PBMCs. This clonotype was sampled from a man between 35 and 55 years old in good health and CMV-seronegative. In DNA form, the CDR3 reads TGTGCCAGCAGCTTGGCTTCTAGCGGGGGCACAGATACGCAGTATTTT. Amino acid sequence: CASSLASSGGTDTQYF. The variable domain in full, completed from reference TRBV5-4 and TRBJ2-3, reads ETGVTQSPTHLIKTRGQQVTLRCSSQSGHNTVSWYQQALGQGPQFIFQYYREEENGRGNFPPRFSGLQFPNYSSELNVNALELDDSALYLCASSLASSGGTDTQYFGPGTRLTVL.